This TCR beta chain appears in the sequencing data of a study of sequential checkpoint blockade in melanoma. At the level of the study: Twenty-two patients had matched tumor biopsies before treatment and at week 13 after nivolumab or ipilimumab alone.

This CDR3 is built from 15 residues. Germline V gives CDR1 LNHNV, CDR2 YYDKDF (reference sequence). V was pared by 2 bases and J by 8 bases, with 6 bases of the junction left unmatched. Data came from immunoSEQ multiplex PCR; TCRdb stores just in-frame clones and leaves some out. The profile shows over 10,000 clones, about 28% of them singletons. Treatment here: randomized to nivolumab then ipilimumab (arm A) or the reverse (arm B). Sequenced here: tumor tissue (inferred from file names), sampled from a patient given nivolumab and ipilimumab in sequence. This TCR was sampled from a human donor with melanoma. The chain links TRBV15 to TRBJ2-1; the match to TRBD2 covers 10 bases. The CDR3 nucleotides read TGTGCCACCAGCAGAAGCGGGAGGGAAAAGGATGAGCAGTTCTTC. This sequence encodes CATSRSGREKDEQFF. The whole variable domain, remainder taken from reference TRBV15 and TRBJ2-1, is DAMVIQNPRYQVTQFGKPVTLSCSQTLNHNVMYWYQQKSSQAPKLLFHYYDKDFNNEADTPDNFQSRRPNTSFCFLDIRSPGLGDTAMYLCATSRSGREKDEQFFGPGTRLTVL.